The source of this T cell receptor beta chain is a study of blood T cell repertoires in COVID-19. At the level of the study: The samples span acute and convalescent COVID-19 from the United States, Italy and Spain. Sources were T cells, B-cell-depleted T cells, or PBMCs; the material itself was cDNA or gDNA.

Original processing methods: Counts of nucleated cells, estimated from reference gene primer amplification, were obtained. TCRdb's copy holds only in-frame clones and misses some; the assay was immunoSEQ multiplex PCR. That table gives V, J and clone size, and the DNA gave D and trimming. The data contain about 140,000 clones, about 80% of them seen just once; the ten biggest clones take up roughly 8.3%. This TCR came from a woman of 80 years or more in a cohort sampled during active or convalescent COVID-19. Material for sequencing was peripheral blood.

In DNA form, the CDR3 reads TGTGCCAGCAGTGTTAGTCTAGCGCGCTACAATGAGCAGTTCTTC. As protein: CASSVSLARYNEQFF. This chain uses TRBV2 with TRBJ2-1; a possible D gene is TRBD2 (6 bases). CDR3 length equals 15 residues. Germline-derived CDR1 and CDR2 are SNHLY and FYNNEI. Between the trimmed V and J ends, which lost 4 bases and 3 bases, there was a span of 13 bases.